Shown below are 17 T cell receptor beta chains from a single sample sequenced in a study of technical replicates of blood from a handful of donors. The table came from immunoSEQ multiplex PCR; TCRdb's copy has only in-frame clones and leaves some out. This table has some 78,000 clones, about 94% appearing once. Material for sequencing was T cells isolated from PBMCs. The receptors were sampled from a human donor in good health.

CDR3 sequence (DNA): TGTGCCAGTAGTATAGATTTGGCGCTAGGAGCTCAGCAGGGTACCTCCTACGAGCAGTACTTC. Translation: CASSIDLALGAQQGTSYEQYF. This chain uses TRBV19 with TRBJ2-7; tentative D call: TRBD1 (5 bases). V lost 0 bases and J 0 bases, leaving 27 bases between the germline ends. Germline lookup yields CDR1 LNHDA and CDR2 SQIVND (reference sequence). The CDR3 extends over 21 amino acids. Based on the CDR3 plus reference TRBV19 and TRBJ2-7, the full variable domain is DGGITQSPKYLFRKEGQNVTLSCEQNLNHDAMYWYRQDPGQGLRLIYYSQIVNDFQKGDIAEGYSVSREKKESFPLTVTSAQKNPTAFYLCASSIDLALGAQQGTSYEQYFGPGTRLTVT.

This sequence joins TRBV27 and TRBJ1-5; D unresolved. V was trimmed by 3 bases and J by 3 bases, leaving 6 bases between them. CDR1 and CDR2 (germline): MNHEY, SMNVEV (reference sequence). The CDR3 loop spans 13 amino acids. CDR3 sequence reads: CASSFGHNQPQHF. The CDR3 coding sequence is TGTGCCAGCAGTTTTGGGCACAATCAGCCCCAGCATTTT.

The V gene is TRBV5-5, the J gene TRBJ2-5, with 7 bases lining up with TRBD1. This CDR3 is 13 amino acids long. V shed 4 bases, J shed 4 bases, and the junction held 4 bases outside the gene matches. The germline gives CDR1 SGHKS, CDR2 YYEKEE (reference sequence). The CDR3 region is CASSARQGETQYF. CDR3 in DNA: TGTGCCAGCAGCGCGCGACAGGGAGAGACCCAGTACTTC.

The chain links TRBV10-1 to TRBJ2-5; D gene ambiguous. The germline V and J ends were trimmed by 3 bases and 2 bases, with 7 bases remaining between them. Per the germline V gene, CDR1 is WNHNN and CDR2 is SYGVQD (reference sequence). CDR3 length: 13 amino acids. The CDR3 DNA sequence: TGCGCCAGCAGTGAACTCCCGCAAGAGACCCAGTACTTC. Encoded protein: CASSELPQETQYF.

The chain is built from TRBV2 and TRBJ2-2; D unresolved. The germline V gene has CDR1 SNHLY and CDR2 FYNNEI. The V and J ends lost 0 bases and 6 bases respectively, with 14 bases between them. The length of the CDR3 is 16 residues. The chain's CDR3 is CASSEARLVSAGELFF. In DNA form, the CDR3 reads TGTGCCAGCAGTGAAGCAAGGCTAGTTTCGGCCGGGGAGCTGTTTTTT.

The gene calls are TRBV30 and TRBJ2-1, with D hard to call. V was pared by 5 bases and J by 2 bases, with 10 bases between. Looked up from germline, CDR1 is GTSNPN and CDR2 is SVGIG (reference sequence). The CDR3 has 13 amino acids. CDR3 residues: CAWRPDAYNEQFF. CDR3 bases: TGTGCCTGGCGTCCAGATGCCTACAATGAGCAGTTCTTC.

The V call is TRBV29-1, the J call TRBJ2-7; 8 nucleotides line up with TRBD2. Per the germline V gene, CDR1 is SQVTM and CDR2 is ANQGSEA. This CDR3 has 13 amino acids. Trimming took 5 bases from V and 7 from J; bases not matched to a gene: 10. The CDR3 DNA reads TGCAGCGTTCTGGGGGCGGCGGGAGGAGAGCAGTACTTC. Translation gives CSVLGAAGGEQYF.

The rearrangement links TRBV4-1 to TRBJ1-5, with TRBD1 matching over 8 bases. CDR3 length: 17 residues. V shed 0 bases, J shed 4 bases, and the junction held 8 bases outside the gene matches. Germline CDR1 reads MGHRA; CDR2 reads YSYEKL. CDR3 sequence reads: CASSQDRGQARNQPQHF. The DNA for the CDR3 is TGCGCCAGCAGCCAAGATAGGGGACAGGCCAGAAATCAGCCCCAGCATTTT.

This clone has only one observation. The chain carries TRBV5-1 and TRBJ2-7, with 7 bases identical to TRBD2. Germline V gives CDR1 SGHRS, CDR2 YFSETQ. V lost 6 bases and J lost 1; bases outside the gene matches: 7. The CDR3 covers 14 residues. CDR3 in DNA: TGCGCCAGCACCCTCGGGGAGGGATCCTACGAGCAGTACTTC. This gives the protein CASTLGEGSYEQYF.

This rearrangement joins TRBV27 to TRBJ2-7; 10 bases line up with TRBD1. V lost 3 bases to trimming and J lost 3 bases; unmatched junction nucleotides: 5. CDR3 length: 15 residues. Germline assignment: CDR1 MNHEY and CDR2 SMNVEV (reference sequence). The CDR3 DNA reads as TGTGCCAGCAGTTTCACCGGGACAGGGGTCTACGAGCAGTACTTC. The encoded protein is CASSFTGTGVYEQYF.

The chain has TRBV7-3 and TRBJ2-7, with D possibly TRBD2 on 6 matching bases. The germline V gene has CDR1 SGHTA and CDR2 FQGTGA. Trimming pared 4 bases from V and 1 base from J, leaving 14 bases between. The CDR3 length is 15 residues. The CDR3 DNA reads as TGTGCCAGCAGCTCAAATGGACGGGAGTCCTACGAGCAGTACTTC. This sequence encodes CASSSNGRESYEQYF.

This clone appeared a few times. The chain recombines TRBV2 with TRBJ1-4; TRBD1 matches 7 bases. V trimming: 6 bases; J trimming: 3 bases; junction bases outside the gene matches: 4. The length of the CDR3 is 14 residues. Germline V lookup: CDR1 SNHLY, CDR2 FYNNEI. The CDR3 sequence: CASSDRASNEKLFF. In nucleotides, the CDR3 is TGTGCCAGCAGCGACAGGGCGTCTAATGAAAAACTGTTTTTT.

The rearrangement joins TRBV6-5 to TRBJ2-3; 7 bases agree with TRBD1. The CDR3 spans 15 residues. In germline, CDR1 is MNHEY, CDR2 SVGAGI. With V trimmed by 6 bases and J by 4 bases, 10 bases remained unmatched. The CDR3 DNA reads TGTGCCAGCAGGAGCCCGACAGGGTCAGCAGATACGCAGTATTTT. Amino acids: CASRSPTGSADTQYF.

This sequence joins TRBV2 and TRBJ2-1; 9 nucleotides align to TRBD2. This CDR3 has 16 residues. The germline V gene encodes CDR1 SNHLY and CDR2 FYNNEI. V lost 5 bases to trimming and J lost 1 base; unmatched junction nucleotides: 6. CDR3 sequence: CASSIPSGTSYNEQFF. The CDR3 DNA reads TGTGCCAGCAGTATCCCTAGCGGGACGTCCTACAATGAGCAGTTCTTC. Drawing the rest from reference TRBV2 and TRBJ2-1, the complete variable domain is EPEVTQTPSHQVTQMGQEVILRCVPISNHLYFYWYRQILGQKVEFLVSFYNNEISEKSEIFDDQFSVERPDGSNFTLKIRSTKLEDSAMYFCASSIPSGTSYNEQFFGPGTRLTVL.

This clone was seen only once. The chain links TRBV7-3 to TRBJ1-1; D possibly corresponds to TRBD1 (6 bases). Trimming cost V 3 bases and J 8 bases, with 13 bases left between them. Germline V gene sequence: CDR1 SGHTA, CDR2 FQGTGA. The length of the CDR3 is 13 residues. The CDR3 region is CASSLAGAREAFF. CDR3 coding DNA: TGTGCCAGCAGCTTGGCGGGGGCCAGGGAAGCTTTCTTT.

This sequence joins TRBV6-6 and TRBJ2-7; the D gene is possibly TRBD1 (5 bases). Germline-derived CDR1 and CDR2 are MNHNY and SVGAGI (reference sequence). CDR3 length equals 13 residues. The V end lost 2 bases, the J end lost 9 bases, and 14 bases lay between the germline ends. Here the CDR3 reads CASSYDVRGLQYF. The CDR3, as DNA: TGTGCCAGCAGTTACGATGTTAGGGGATTGCAGTACTTC.

This clone came up once. The CDR3 DNA reads as TGTGCCAGCAGTGTCGGTCAGGGGTTGTATGAAAAACTGTTTTTT. This encodes CASSVGQGLYEKLFF. This chain links TRBV2 with TRBJ1-4; a possible D gene is TRBD1 (6 bases). The germline gives CDR1 SNHLY, CDR2 FYNNEI. CDR3 length: 15 residues. V lost 4 bases and J lost 6, with 15 bases in between.